These T cell receptor beta chains were read from a single sample in a study of cytomegalovirus exposure and HLA in healthy donors. This table comes from immunoSEQ multiplex PCR, and its TCRdb copy is limited to in-frame clones, with some not included. The table lists around 140,000 clones, approximately 67% of them singletons. The sample taken for sequencing was PBMCs. The source of these receptors is a woman in her fifties or sixties in good health and CMV-seronegative. Each CDR3 is given with its conserved first and last residue. The order of the fields is J gene, V gene, D gene, clone size, CDR3 protein, CDR3 DNA. A D gene is named only where the DNA matches it firmly. The size field is filled for only some rows; it gives once, few, many or a size class.

j_call: TRBJ2-5; v_call: TRBV10-3; d_call: .; clone_size: .; cdr3_aa: CAISAGGAGQETQYF; cdr3_nt: TGTGCCATCAGCGCAGGGGGAGCGGGTCAAGAGACCCAGTACTTC
j_call: TRBJ2-3; v_call: TRBV5-1; d_call: TRBD2; clone_size: .; cdr3_aa: CASSLEVGGGTDTQYF; cdr3_nt: TGCGCCAGCAGCTTGGAAGTTGGGGGGGGCACAGATACGCAGTATTTT
j_call: TRBJ2-3; v_call: TRBV5-1; d_call: TRBD1; clone_size: .; cdr3_aa: CASSLRQGAEGTQYF; cdr3_nt: TGCGCCAGCAGCTTGCGACAGGGGGCTGAGGGTACGCAGTATTTT
j_call: TRBJ2-5; v_call: TRBV19; d_call: .; clone_size: .; cdr3_aa: CASSTTIGETQYF; cdr3_nt: TGTGCCAGTAGTACGACAATCGGAGAGACCCAGTACTTC
j_call: TRBJ2-7; v_call: TRBV28; d_call: TRBD2; clone_size: .; cdr3_aa: CASREGSGVEQYF; cdr3_nt: TGTGCCAGCCGGGAAGGGAGCGGGGTCGAGCAGTACTTC
j_call: TRBJ1-2; v_call: TRBV5-6; d_call: TRBD1; clone_size: .; cdr3_aa: CASSFGRDRVYGYTF; cdr3_nt: TGTGCCAGCAGCTTTGGCCGGGACAGGGTCTATGGCTACACCTTC
j_call: TRBJ2-3; v_call: TRBV7-2; d_call: .; clone_size: .; cdr3_aa: CASSWGGDTQYF; cdr3_nt: TGTGCCAGCAGCTGGGGAGGAGATACGCAGTATTTT
j_call: TRBJ2-4; v_call: TRBV7-2; d_call: TRBD2; clone_size: once; cdr3_aa: CASSRRTGRDIQYF; cdr3_nt: TGTGCCAGCAGCCGACGGACGGGGAGGGACATTCAGTACTTC
j_call: TRBJ2-1; v_call: TRBV7-8; d_call: TRBD2; clone_size: .; cdr3_aa: CASSSPGTSVSYNEQFF; cdr3_nt: TGTGCCAGCAGCTCGCCCGGGACTAGCGTCTCCTACAATGAGCAGTTCTTC
j_call: TRBJ1-5; v_call: TRBV7-9; d_call: TRBD1; clone_size: .; cdr3_aa: CASSGTGGPRGNQPQHF; cdr3_nt: TGTGCCAGCAGCGGGACAGGGGGTCCCCGGGGCAATCAGCCCCAGCATTTT
j_call: TRBJ1-2; v_call: TRBV28; d_call: .; clone_size: .; cdr3_aa: CASKRGQANYGYTF; cdr3_nt: TGTGCCAGCAAACGCGGTCAAGCTAACTATGGCTACACCTTC
j_call: TRBJ2-5; v_call: TRBV7-6; d_call: TRBD1; clone_size: .; cdr3_aa: CASSQTGSQETQYF; cdr3_nt: TGTGCCAGCAGCCAGACAGGGTCCCAAGAGACCCAGTACTTC
j_call: TRBJ1-2; v_call: TRBV5-1; d_call: .; clone_size: .; cdr3_aa: CASSLGGVTFYGYTF; cdr3_nt: TGCGCCAGCAGCTTGGGCGGGGTGACCTTCTATGGCTACACCTTC
j_call: TRBJ1-2; v_call: TRBV29-1; d_call: .; clone_size: few; cdr3_aa: CSVTQNNYGYTF; cdr3_nt: TGCAGCGTTACCCAGAATAACTATGGCTACACCTTC
j_call: TRBJ1-5; v_call: TRBV4-3; d_call: .; clone_size: once; cdr3_aa: CASSQEGGRGQPQHF; cdr3_nt: TGCGCCAGCAGCCAAGAAGGTGGGCGGGGTCAGCCCCAGCATTTT
j_call: TRBJ2-1; v_call: TRBV6-4; d_call: TRBD1; clone_size: once; cdr3_aa: CASSDSTGSYNEQFF; cdr3_nt: TGTGCCAGCAGTGACTCGACAGGGTCCTACAATGAGCAGTTCTTC
j_call: TRBJ2-7; v_call: TRBV5-1; d_call: .; clone_size: .; cdr3_aa: CASSSLYGYEQYF; cdr3_nt: TGCGCCAGCAGCTCCCTGTACGGCTACGAGCAGTACTTC
j_call: TRBJ2-2; v_call: TRBV7-2; d_call: TRBD2; clone_size: .; cdr3_aa: CASSLELAGITGELFF; cdr3_nt: TGTGCCAGCAGCTTAGAGCTAGCGGGGATCACCGGGGAGCTGTTTTTT
j_call: TRBJ2-5; v_call: TRBV5-1; d_call: TRBD2; clone_size: .; cdr3_aa: CASRLAGVGGTQYF; cdr3_nt: TGCGCCAGCCGACTAGCGGGAGTTGGTGGGACCCAGTACTTC
j_call: TRBJ2-1; v_call: TRBV9; d_call: TRBD2; clone_size: .; cdr3_aa: CASSKRTSESGEEQFF; cdr3_nt: TGTGCCAGCAGCAAACGAACTAGCGAGTCGGGTGAGGAGCAGTTCTTC
j_call: TRBJ2-1; v_call: TRBV27; d_call: TRBD2; clone_size: .; cdr3_aa: CASSLMASGRAASTEQFF; cdr3_nt: TGTGCCAGCAGTTTAATGGCTAGCGGGAGGGCCGCATCAACGGAGCAGTTCTTC
j_call: TRBJ1-3; v_call: TRBV2; d_call: .; clone_size: .; cdr3_aa: CASRPTGVRVISGNTIYF; cdr3_nt: TGTGCCAGCAGACCGACAGGAGTTAGAGTAATCTCTGGAAACACCATATATTTT
j_call: TRBJ2-2; v_call: TRBV5-4; d_call: TRBD2; clone_size: .; cdr3_aa: CASSHTSGGRTNTGELFF; cdr3_nt: TGTGCCAGCAGCCATACTAGCGGGGGCCGAACTAACACCGGGGAGCTGTTTTTT
j_call: TRBJ1-3; v_call: TRBV19; d_call: .; clone_size: .; cdr3_aa: CASSVPNLGLSAGNTIYF; cdr3_nt: TGTGCCAGTAGTGTCCCGAATCTCGGACTCTCCGCTGGAAACACCATATATTTT
j_call: TRBJ1-5; v_call: TRBV19; d_call: TRBD1; clone_size: few; cdr3_aa: CASSTQGIGNQPQHF; cdr3_nt: TGTGCCAGTAGCACACAGGGGATAGGTAATCAGCCCCAGCATTTT
j_call: TRBJ2-3; v_call: TRBV5-1; d_call: .; clone_size: .; cdr3_aa: CASSLSGASTDTQYF; cdr3_nt: TGCGCCAGCAGCTTGTCCGGAGCTAGCACAGATACGCAGTATTTT
j_call: TRBJ1-4; v_call: TRBV5-1; d_call: .; clone_size: .; cdr3_aa: CASSLTGTNEKLFF; cdr3_nt: TGCGCCAGCAGCCTGACAGGCACTAATGAAAAACTGTTTTTT
j_call: TRBJ1-2; v_call: TRBV4-3; d_call: .; clone_size: few; cdr3_aa: CASSQEGSYGYTF; cdr3_nt: TGCGCCAGCAGCCAAGAGGGCAGCTATGGCTACACCTTC
j_call: TRBJ1-2; v_call: TRBV9; d_call: .; clone_size: .; cdr3_aa: CASSVDNPSRGYTF; cdr3_nt: TGTGCCAGCAGCGTAGATAATCCGTCGAGAGGCTACACCTTC
j_call: TRBJ1-4; v_call: TRBV10-2; d_call: .; clone_size: .; cdr3_aa: CASSDGPGRDEKLFF; cdr3_nt: TGCGCCAGCAGTGACGGGCCAGGGCGAGATGAAAAACTGTTTTTT
j_call: TRBJ2-1; v_call: TRBV4-2; d_call: TRBD2; clone_size: .; cdr3_aa: CASRFYGASGDHNEQFF; cdr3_nt: TGTGCCAGCAGGTTTTATGGGGCTAGCGGAGACCACAATGAGCAGTTCTTC
j_call: TRBJ1-2; v_call: TRBV6-1; d_call: .; clone_size: .; cdr3_aa: CASSVAAGTLLNYGYTF; cdr3_nt: TGTGCCAGCAGTGTAGCTGCCGGGACATTGCTTAACTATGGCTACACCTTC
j_call: TRBJ1-4; v_call: TRBV28; d_call: TRBD1; clone_size: few; cdr3_aa: CASGHPRQGPNEKLFF; cdr3_nt: TGTGCCAGCGGCCACCCGAGACAGGGACCAAATGAAAAACTGTTTTTT
j_call: TRBJ1-1; v_call: TRBV4-3; d_call: .; clone_size: .; cdr3_aa: CASSRDLGDTEAFF; cdr3_nt: TGCGCCAGCAGCCGCGACCTCGGGGACACTGAAGCTTTCTTT
j_call: TRBJ2-5; v_call: TRBV5-4; d_call: TRBD2; clone_size: .; cdr3_aa: CASSPPIPASGQETQYF; cdr3_nt: TGTGCCAGCAGCCCGCCCATCCCAGCTAGCGGGCAAGAGACCCAGTACTTC
j_call: TRBJ2-7; v_call: TRBV28; d_call: .; clone_size: once; cdr3_aa: CATKAYPYEQYF; cdr3_nt: TGTGCCACAAAAGCGTACCCCTACGAGCAGTACTTC
j_call: TRBJ2-4; v_call: TRBV28; d_call: TRBD1; clone_size: once; cdr3_aa: CASSLAGGRTKNIQYF; cdr3_nt: TGTGCCAGCAGTTTAGCAGGGGGCAGAACCAAAAACATTCAGTACTTC
j_call: TRBJ2-2; v_call: TRBV18; d_call: .; clone_size: .; cdr3_aa: CASSLDRNTGELFF; cdr3_nt: TGTGCCAGCTCGTTGGACAGAAACACCGGGGAGCTGTTTTTT
j_call: TRBJ2-1; v_call: TRBV14; d_call: .; clone_size: .; cdr3_aa: CASSQDKGVIYNEQFF; cdr3_nt: TGTGCCAGCAGCCAAGATAAGGGGGTGATCTACAATGAGCAGTTCTTC
j_call: TRBJ1-1; v_call: TRBV5-6; d_call: .; clone_size: once; cdr3_aa: CASSRQTVMNTEAFF; cdr3_nt: TGTGCCAGCAGCAGACAGACGGTTATGAACACTGAAGCTTTCTTT
j_call: TRBJ2-5; v_call: TRBV7-2; d_call: .; clone_size: .; cdr3_aa: CASSLLQGQLYF; cdr3_nt: TGTGCCAGCAGCTTATTGCAGGGACAACTGTACTTC
j_call: TRBJ1-1; v_call: TRBV2; d_call: TRBD1; clone_size: .; cdr3_aa: CASRRQGATQNTEAFF; cdr3_nt: TGTGCCAGCAGGAGACAGGGGGCGACCCAGAACACTGAAGCTTTCTTT
j_call: TRBJ2-7; v_call: TRBV6-5; d_call: TRBD1; clone_size: .; cdr3_aa: CASSRGTGGEQYF; cdr3_nt: TGTGCCAGCAGTAGGGGGACAGGGGGCGAGCAGTACTTC
j_call: TRBJ2-3; v_call: TRBV18; d_call: .; clone_size: .; cdr3_aa: CASSPRTGADTQYF; cdr3_nt: TGTGCCAGCTCACCACGGACGGGGGCAGATACGCAGTATTTT
j_call: TRBJ1-6; v_call: TRBV5-1; d_call: TRBD1; clone_size: .; cdr3_aa: CASSLEGQDLAPYSPLHF; cdr3_nt: TGCGCCAGCAGCTTGGAGGGACAGGACCTCGCCCCTTATTCACCCCTCCACTTT
j_call: TRBJ2-7; v_call: TRBV19; d_call: TRBD2; clone_size: .; cdr3_aa: CASSRRLAAGEQYF; cdr3_nt: TGTGCCAGTAGTCGTCGGCTAGCGGCAGGCGAGCAGTACTTC
j_call: TRBJ2-7; v_call: TRBV5-6; d_call: TRBD1; clone_size: few; cdr3_aa: CASSLSGTGAGYEQYF; cdr3_nt: TGTGCCAGCAGCTTGAGCGGGACAGGGGCCGGCTACGAGCAGTACTTC
j_call: TRBJ1-5; v_call: TRBV2; d_call: .; clone_size: .; cdr3_aa: CASSDGRGLIQPQHF; cdr3_nt: TGTGCCAGCAGTGATGGCAGGGGCCTGATTCAGCCCCAGCATTTT
j_call: TRBJ2-7; v_call: TRBV5-1; d_call: TRBD2; clone_size: once; cdr3_aa: CASSLEVTSGGSYEQYF; cdr3_nt: TGCGCCAGCAGCTTGGAAGTGACTAGCGGGGGATCCTACGAGCAGTACTTC
j_call: TRBJ2-7; v_call: TRBV15; d_call: TRBD1; clone_size: .; cdr3_aa: CATSKPGQVSYEQYF; cdr3_nt: TGTGCCACCAGCAAACCGGGACAGGTCTCCTACGAGCAGTACTTC